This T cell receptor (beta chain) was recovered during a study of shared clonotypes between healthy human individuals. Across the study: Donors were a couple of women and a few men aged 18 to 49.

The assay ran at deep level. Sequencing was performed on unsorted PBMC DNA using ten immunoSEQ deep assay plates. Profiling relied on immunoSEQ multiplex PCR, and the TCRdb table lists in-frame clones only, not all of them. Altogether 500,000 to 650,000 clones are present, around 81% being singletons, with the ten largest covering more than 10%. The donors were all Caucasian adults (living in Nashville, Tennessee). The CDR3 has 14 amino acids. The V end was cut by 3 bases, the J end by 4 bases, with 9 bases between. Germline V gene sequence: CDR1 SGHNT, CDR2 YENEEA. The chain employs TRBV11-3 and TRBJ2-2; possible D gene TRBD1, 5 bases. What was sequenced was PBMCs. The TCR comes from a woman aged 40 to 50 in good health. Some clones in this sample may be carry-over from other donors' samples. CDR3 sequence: CASSLDQGTGELFF. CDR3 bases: TGTGCCAGCAGCTTGGACCAGGGCACCGGGGAGCTGTTTTTT.